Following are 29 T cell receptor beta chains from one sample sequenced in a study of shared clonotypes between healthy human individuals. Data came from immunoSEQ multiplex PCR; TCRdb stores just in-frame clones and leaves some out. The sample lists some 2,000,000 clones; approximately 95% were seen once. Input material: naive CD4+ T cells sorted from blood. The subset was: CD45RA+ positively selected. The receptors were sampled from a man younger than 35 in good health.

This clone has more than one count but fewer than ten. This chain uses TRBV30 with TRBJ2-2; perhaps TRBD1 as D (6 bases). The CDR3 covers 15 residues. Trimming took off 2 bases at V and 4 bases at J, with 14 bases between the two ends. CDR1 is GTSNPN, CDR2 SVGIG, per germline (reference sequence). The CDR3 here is CAWSRPGRGTGELFF. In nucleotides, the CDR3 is TGTGCCTGGAGTAGACCGGGCAGGGGCACCGGGGAGCTGTTTTTT. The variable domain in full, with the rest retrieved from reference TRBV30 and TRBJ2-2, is SQTIHQWPATLVQPVGSPLSLECTVEGTSNPNLYWYRQAAGRGLQLLFYSVGIGQISSEVPQNLSASRPQDRQFILSSKKLLLSDSGFYLCAWSRPGRGTGELFFGEGSRLTVL.

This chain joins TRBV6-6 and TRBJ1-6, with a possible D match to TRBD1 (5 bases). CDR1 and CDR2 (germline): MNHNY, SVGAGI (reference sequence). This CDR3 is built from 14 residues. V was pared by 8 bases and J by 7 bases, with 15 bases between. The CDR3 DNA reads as TGTGCCAGCCGTATGGGGCAGACGAATTCACCCCTCCACTTT. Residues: CASRMGQTNSPLHF.

The chain's CDR3 is CASTEPGRVNTEAFF. The DNA of the CDR3 is TGTGCCAGCACCGAGCCGGGACGGGTGAACACTGAAGCTTTCTTT. The genes are TRBV28 and TRBJ1-1; tentatively, D is TRBD1 (5 bases). Germline CDR1 reads MDHEN; CDR2 reads SYDVKM. The CDR3 has 15 amino acids. Deletions cut 7 bases from V and 0 bases from J, with 15 bases between.

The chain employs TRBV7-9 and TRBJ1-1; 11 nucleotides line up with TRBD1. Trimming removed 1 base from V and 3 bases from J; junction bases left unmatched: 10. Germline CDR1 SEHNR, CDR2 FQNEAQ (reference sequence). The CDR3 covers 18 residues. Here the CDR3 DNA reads TGTGCCAGCAGCTTAGGGACAGGGGGCTCTATAATAGACACTGAAGCTTTCTTT. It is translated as CASSLGTGGSIIDTEAFF.

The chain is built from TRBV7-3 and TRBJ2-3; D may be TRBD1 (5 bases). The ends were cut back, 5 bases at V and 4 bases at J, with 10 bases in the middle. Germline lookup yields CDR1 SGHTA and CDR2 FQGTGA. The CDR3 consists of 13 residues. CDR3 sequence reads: CASSPDSPDTQYF. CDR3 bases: TGTGCCAGCAGCCCCGACAGTCCAGATACGCAGTATTTT.

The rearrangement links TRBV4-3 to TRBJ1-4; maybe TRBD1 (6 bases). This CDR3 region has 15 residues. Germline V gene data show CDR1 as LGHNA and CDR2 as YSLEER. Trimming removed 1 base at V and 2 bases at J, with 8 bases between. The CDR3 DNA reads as TGCGCCAGCAGCCAAGGGGGGGCGACTAATGAAAAACTGTTTTTT. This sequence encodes CASSQGGATNEKLFF.

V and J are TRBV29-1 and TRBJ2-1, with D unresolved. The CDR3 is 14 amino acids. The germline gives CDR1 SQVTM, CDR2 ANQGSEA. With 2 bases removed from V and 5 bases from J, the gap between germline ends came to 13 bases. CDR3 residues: CSVERTQRHNEQFF. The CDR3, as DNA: TGCAGCGTTGAAAGGACCCAGAGGCACAATGAGCAGTTCTTC.

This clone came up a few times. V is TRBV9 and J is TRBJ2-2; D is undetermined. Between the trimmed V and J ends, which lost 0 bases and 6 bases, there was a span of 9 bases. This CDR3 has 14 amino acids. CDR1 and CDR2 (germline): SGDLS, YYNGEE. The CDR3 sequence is CASSVVEVPGELFF. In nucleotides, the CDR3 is TGTGCCAGCAGCGTAGTTGAGGTCCCCGGGGAGCTGTTTTTT.

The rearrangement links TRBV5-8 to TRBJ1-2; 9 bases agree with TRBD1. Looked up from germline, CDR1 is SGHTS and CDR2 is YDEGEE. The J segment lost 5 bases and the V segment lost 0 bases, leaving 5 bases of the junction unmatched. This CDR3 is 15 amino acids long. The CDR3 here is CASSLVRDRVYGYTF. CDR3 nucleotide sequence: TGTGCCAGCAGCTTGGTGCGGGACAGGGTTTATGGCTACACCTTC.

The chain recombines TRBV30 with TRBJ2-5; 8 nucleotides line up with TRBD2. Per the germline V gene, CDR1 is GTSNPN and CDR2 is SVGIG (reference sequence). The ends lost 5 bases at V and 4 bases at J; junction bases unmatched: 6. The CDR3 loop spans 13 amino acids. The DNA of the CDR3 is TGTGCCTGGGCCCCGGGGGGGGTAGAGACCCAGTACTTC. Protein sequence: CAWAPGGVETQYF. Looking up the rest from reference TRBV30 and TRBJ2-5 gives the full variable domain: SQTIHQWPATLVQPVGSPLSLECTVEGTSNPNLYWYRQAAGRGLQLLFYSVGIGQISSEVPQNLSASRPQDRQFILSSKKLLLSDSGFYLCAWAPGGVETQYFGPGTRLLVL.

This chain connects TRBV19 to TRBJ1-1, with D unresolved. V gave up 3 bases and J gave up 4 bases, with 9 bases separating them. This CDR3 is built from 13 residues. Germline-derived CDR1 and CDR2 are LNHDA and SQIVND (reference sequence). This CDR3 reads CASSMPGTTEAFF. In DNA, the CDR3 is TGTGCCAGTAGTATGCCTGGAACCACTGAAGCTTTCTTT.

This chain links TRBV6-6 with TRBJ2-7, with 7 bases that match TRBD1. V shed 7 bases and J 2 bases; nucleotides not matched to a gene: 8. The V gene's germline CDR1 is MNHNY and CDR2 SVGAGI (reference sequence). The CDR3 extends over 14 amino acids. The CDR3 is CASTFSGTAYEQYF. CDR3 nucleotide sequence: TGTGCCAGCACGTTCTCCGGGACAGCCTACGAGCAGTACTTC.

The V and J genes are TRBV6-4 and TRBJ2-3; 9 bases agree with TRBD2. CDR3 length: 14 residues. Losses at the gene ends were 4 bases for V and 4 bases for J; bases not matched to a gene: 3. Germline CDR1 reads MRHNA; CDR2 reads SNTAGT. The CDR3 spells CASSGGLASDTQYF. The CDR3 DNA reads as TGTGCCAGCAGTGGCGGACTAGCGTCAGATACGCAGTATTTT.

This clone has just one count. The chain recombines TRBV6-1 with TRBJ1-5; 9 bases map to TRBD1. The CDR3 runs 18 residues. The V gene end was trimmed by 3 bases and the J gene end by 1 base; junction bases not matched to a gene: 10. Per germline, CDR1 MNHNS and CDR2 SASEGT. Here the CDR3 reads CASSDFRTGVSSNQPQHF. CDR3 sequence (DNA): TGTGCCAGCAGTGACTTCCGGACAGGGGTTTCGAGCAATCAGCCCCAGCATTTT.

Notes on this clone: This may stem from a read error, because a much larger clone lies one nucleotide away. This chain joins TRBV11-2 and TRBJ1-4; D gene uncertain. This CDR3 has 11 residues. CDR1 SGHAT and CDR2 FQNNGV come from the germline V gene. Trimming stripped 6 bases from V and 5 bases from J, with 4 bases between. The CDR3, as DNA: TGTGCCAGCAGGGGGAATGAAAAACTGTTTTTT. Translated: CASRGNEKLFF.

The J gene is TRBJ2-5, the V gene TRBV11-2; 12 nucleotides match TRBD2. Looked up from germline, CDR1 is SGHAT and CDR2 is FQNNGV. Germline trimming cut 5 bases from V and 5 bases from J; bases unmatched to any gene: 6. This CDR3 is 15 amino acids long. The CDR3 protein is CASSPTSGSWETQYF. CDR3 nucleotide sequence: TGTGCCAGCAGCCCGACTAGCGGGAGTTGGGAGACCCAGTACTTC.

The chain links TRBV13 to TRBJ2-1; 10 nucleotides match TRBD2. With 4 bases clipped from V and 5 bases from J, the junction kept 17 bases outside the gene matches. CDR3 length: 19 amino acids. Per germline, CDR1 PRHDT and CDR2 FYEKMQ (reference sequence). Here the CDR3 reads CASSYGTYPKREGDNEQFF. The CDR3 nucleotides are TGTGCCAGCAGCTACGGGACATACCCTAAGCGGGAGGGGGACAATGAGCAGTTCTTC.

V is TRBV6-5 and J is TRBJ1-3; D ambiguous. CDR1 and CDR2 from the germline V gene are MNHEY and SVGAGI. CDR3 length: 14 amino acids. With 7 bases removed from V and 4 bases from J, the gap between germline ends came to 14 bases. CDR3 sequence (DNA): TGTGCCAGCAACCTGGGCCAGGAGGGAAACACCATATATTTT. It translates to CASNLGQEGNTIYF.

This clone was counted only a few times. CDR3 bases: TGCAGCGTTGACGGCAGGGGTTCCTATGGCTACACCTTC. Its translation is CSVDGRGSYGYTF. The gene calls are TRBV29-1 and TRBJ1-2; D might be TRBD1 (6 bases). The CDR3 runs to 13 residues. The germline gives CDR1 SQVTM, CDR2 ANQGSEA. V was shortened by 3 bases and J by 4 bases, with 12 bases between the two germline ends.

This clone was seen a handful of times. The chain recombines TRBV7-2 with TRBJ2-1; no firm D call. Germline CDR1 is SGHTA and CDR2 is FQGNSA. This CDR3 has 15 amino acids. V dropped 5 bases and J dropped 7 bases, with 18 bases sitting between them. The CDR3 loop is CASSHHDRLLNEQFF. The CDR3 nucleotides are TGTGCCAGCAGCCACCACGACCGGCTACTTAATGAGCAGTTCTTC.

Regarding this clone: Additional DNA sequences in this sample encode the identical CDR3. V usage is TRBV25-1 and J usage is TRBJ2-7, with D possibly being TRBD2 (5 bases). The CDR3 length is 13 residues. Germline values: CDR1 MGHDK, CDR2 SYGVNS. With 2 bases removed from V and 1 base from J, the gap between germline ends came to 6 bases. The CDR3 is CASSEGGSYEQYF. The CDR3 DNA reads TGTGCCAGCAGTGAAGGCGGGTCCTACGAGCAGTACTTC.

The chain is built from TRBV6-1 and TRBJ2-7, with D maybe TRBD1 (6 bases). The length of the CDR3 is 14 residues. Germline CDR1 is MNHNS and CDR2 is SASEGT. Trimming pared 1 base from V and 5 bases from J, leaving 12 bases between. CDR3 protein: CASSEGNRVHEQYF. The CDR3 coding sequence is TGTGCCAGCAGTGAAGGGAACAGGGTGCACGAGCAGTACTTC.

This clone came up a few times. CDR3 coding DNA: TGCGCCAGCAGTAATCGGGCTCCAAATGGTAATTCACCCCTCCACTTT. Translation gives CASSNRAPNGNSPLHF. V usage is TRBV10-1 and J usage is TRBJ1-6, with D unresolved. Trimming stripped 5 bases from V and 6 bases from J, with 17 bases between. In germline, CDR1 is WNHNN, CDR2 SYGVQD (reference sequence). The CDR3 loop spans 16 amino acids.

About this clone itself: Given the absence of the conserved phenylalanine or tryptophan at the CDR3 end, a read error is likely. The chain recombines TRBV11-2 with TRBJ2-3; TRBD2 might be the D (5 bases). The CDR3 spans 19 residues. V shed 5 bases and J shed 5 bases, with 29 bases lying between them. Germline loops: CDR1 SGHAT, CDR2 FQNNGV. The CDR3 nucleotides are TGTGCCAGCAGCCGTAGATTCGAGCCCGTTAGGGTAGGGAGAGATACGCAGTATCTT. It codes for CASSRRFEPVRVGRDTQYL.

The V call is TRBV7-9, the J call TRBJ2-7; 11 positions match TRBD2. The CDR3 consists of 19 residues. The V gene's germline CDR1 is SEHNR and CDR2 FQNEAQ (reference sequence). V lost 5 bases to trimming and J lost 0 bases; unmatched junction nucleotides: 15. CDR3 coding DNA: TGTGCCAGCAGCCCAACCCCCCTTAGCGGGAGGGGCCGCTCCTACGAGCAGTACTTC. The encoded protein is CASSPTPLSGRGRSYEQYF.

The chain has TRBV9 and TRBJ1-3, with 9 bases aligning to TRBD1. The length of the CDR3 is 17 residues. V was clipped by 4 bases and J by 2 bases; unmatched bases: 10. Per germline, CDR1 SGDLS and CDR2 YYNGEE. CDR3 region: CASSQTSGTGTGNTIYF. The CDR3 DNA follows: TGTGCCAGCAGCCAAACCTCCGGGACAGGGACTGGAAACACCATATATTTT. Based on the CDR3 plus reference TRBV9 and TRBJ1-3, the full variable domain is DSGVTQTPKHLITATGQRVTLRCSPRSGDLSVYWYQQSLDQGLQFLIQYYNGEERAKGNILERFSAQQFPDLHSELNLSSLELGDSALYFCASSQTSGTGTGNTIYFGEGSWLTVV.

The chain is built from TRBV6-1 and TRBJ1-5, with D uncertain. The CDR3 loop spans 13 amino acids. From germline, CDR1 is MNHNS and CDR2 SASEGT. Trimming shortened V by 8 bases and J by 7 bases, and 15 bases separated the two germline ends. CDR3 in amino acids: CASEGDKGQPQHF. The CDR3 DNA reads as TGTGCCAGCGAAGGAGATAAGGGCCAGCCCCAGCATTTT.

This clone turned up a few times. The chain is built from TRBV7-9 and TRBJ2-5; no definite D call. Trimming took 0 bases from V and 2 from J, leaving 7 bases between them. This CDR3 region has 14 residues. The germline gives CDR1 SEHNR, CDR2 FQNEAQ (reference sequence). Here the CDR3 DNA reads TGTGCCAGCAGCTTAGCGGCAACTCAAGAGACCCAGTACTTC. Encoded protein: CASSLAATQETQYF.

CDR3 nucleotide sequence: TGCAGTACGAGGGGGGATACGCAGTATTTT. This sequence encodes CSTRGDTQYF. This chain connects TRBV20-1 to TRBJ2-3, with D possibly being TRBD1 (6 bases). This CDR3 comprises 10 residues. Germline CDR1 reads DFQATT; CDR2 reads SNEGSKA (reference sequence). V lost 8 bases, J lost 6 bases, and 9 bases lay in between.